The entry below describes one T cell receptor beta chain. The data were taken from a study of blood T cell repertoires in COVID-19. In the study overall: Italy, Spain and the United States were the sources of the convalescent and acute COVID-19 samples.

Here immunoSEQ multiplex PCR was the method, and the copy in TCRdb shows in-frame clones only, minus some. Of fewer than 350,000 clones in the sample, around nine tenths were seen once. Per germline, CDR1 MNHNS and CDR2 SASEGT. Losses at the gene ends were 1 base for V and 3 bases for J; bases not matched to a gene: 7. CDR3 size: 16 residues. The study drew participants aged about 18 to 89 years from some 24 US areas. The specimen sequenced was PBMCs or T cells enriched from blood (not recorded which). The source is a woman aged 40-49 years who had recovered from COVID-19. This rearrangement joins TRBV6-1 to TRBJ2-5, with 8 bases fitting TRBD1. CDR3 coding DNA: TGTGCCAGCAGTGAAGTTCAGGGGGCGCGAGAAGAGACCCAGTACTTC. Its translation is CASSEVQGAREETQYF.